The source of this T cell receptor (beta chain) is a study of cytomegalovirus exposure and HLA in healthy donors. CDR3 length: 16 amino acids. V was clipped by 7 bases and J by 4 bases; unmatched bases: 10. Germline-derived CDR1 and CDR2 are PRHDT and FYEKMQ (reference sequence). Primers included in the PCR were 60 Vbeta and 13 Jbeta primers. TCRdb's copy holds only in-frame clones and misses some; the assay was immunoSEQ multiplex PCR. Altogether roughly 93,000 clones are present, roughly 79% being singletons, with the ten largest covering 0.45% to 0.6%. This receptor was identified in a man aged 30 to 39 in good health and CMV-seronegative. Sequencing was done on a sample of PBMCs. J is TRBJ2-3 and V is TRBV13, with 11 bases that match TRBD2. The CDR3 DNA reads TGTGCCAGCACCAAGACTAGCGGGACATTGGCAGATACGCAGTATTTT. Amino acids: CASTKTSGTLADTQYF.